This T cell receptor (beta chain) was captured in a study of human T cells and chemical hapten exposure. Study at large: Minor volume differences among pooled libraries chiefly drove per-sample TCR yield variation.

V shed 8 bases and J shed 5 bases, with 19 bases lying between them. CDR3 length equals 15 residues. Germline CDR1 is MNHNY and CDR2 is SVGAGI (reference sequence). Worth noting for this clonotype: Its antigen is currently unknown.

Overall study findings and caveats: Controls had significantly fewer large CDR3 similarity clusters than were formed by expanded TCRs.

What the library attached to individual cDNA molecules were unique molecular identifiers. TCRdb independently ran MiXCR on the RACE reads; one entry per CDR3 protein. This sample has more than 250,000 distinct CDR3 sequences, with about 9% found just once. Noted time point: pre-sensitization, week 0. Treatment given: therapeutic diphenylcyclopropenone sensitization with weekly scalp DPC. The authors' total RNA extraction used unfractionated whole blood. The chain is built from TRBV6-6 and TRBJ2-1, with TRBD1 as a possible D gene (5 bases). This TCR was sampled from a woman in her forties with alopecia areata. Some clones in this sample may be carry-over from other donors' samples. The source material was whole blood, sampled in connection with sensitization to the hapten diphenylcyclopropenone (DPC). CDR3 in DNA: TGTGCCAGCCGATTAAGGGGCTTAGCCCACAATGAGCAGTTCTTC. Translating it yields CASRLRGLAHNEQFF.